The rows below give T cell receptor beta chains drawn from one sample of a study of shared clonotypes between healthy human individuals. Method: immunoSEQ multiplex PCR; TCRdb's copy keeps in-frame clones and lacks some. This table holds roughly 640,000 clones, around 97% found once. Sequencing used naive CD4+ T cells sorted from blood. The receptors were gathered from a woman aged 30 to 39 in good health. Both conserved end residues are part of each CDR3. A D gene is named only where the DNA matches it firmly. Clone size, where shown, is once, few, many, or a class for clones that have expanded.

j_gene,abundance,d_gene,v_gene,CDR3nt,CDR3aa
TRBJ1-5,.,TRBD1,TRBV19,TGTGCCAGTAGTACCGCCGGGACAGGGGTTGGACAGCCCCAGCATTTT,CASSTAGTGVGQPQHF
TRBJ1-5,.,TRBD1,TRBV28,TGTGCCAGCAGTTCAGGACAGGGTTATAGCAATCAGCCCCAGCATTTT,CASSSGQGYSNQPQHF
TRBJ2-7,.,TRBD2,TRBV28,TGTGCCATCGGTGGGGTAGCGGGAGTGTACGAGCAGTACTTC,CAIGGVAGVYEQYF
TRBJ2-7,.,.,TRBV2,TGTGCCAGCAGTGAAGAAGGGATACGCTCCTACGAGCAGTACTTC,CASSEEGIRSYEQYF
TRBJ2-2,.,.,TRBV15,TGTGCCACCAGCAGAGAACAGAACACCGGGGAGCTGTTTTTT,CATSREQNTGELFF
TRBJ2-1,once,.,TRBV6-1,TGTGCCAGCAGCGCTAACAATGAGCAGTTCTTC,CASSANNEQFF
TRBJ2-5,once,.,TRBV5-1,TGCGCCAGCAGCTTGCAGGGGCAAGAGACCCAGTACTTC,CASSLQGQETQYF
TRBJ2-5,once,.,TRBV29-1,TGCAGCGTTGATACTCCTGGGGAGACCCAGTACTTC,CSVDTPGETQYF
TRBJ2-3,.,.,TRBV4-1,TGCGCCAGCAGCCGACAGACTAGTGGGAGCACAGATACGCAGTATTTT,CASSRQTSGSTDTQYF
TRBJ2-7,.,.,TRBV10-3,TGTGCCATCAGTGAGGGACAAGGCGGGCCTTACGAGCAGTACTTC,CAISEGQGGPYEQYF
TRBJ1-1,.,.,TRBV28,TGTGCCAGCAGCTTCGCGACGAACACTGAAGCTTTCTTT,CASSFATNTEAFF
TRBJ2-1,.,TRBD2,TRBV30,TGTGCCTCCAGGGAGTTGGGGAGGGCCTACAATGAGCAGTTCTTC,CASRELGRAYNEQFF
TRBJ2-5,.,TRBD2,TRBV10-3,TGTGCCATCAGCGATAGCGGGACTGAAGAGACCCAGTACTTC,CAISDSGTEETQYF
TRBJ1-2,.,TRBD1,TRBV5-1,TGCGCCAGCAGCTTGGCTAGGGACAGGGTACCCTATGGCTACACCTTC,CASSLARDRVPYGYTF
TRBJ2-1,.,.,TRBV6-4,TGTGCCAGCAGTGACCCACCCTACAATGAGCAGTTCTTC,CASSDPPYNEQFF
TRBJ2-7,.,TRBD2,TRBV20-1,TGCAGTGCTAGGGCGGGAGTTAAGCAGTACTTC,CSARAGVKQYF
TRBJ2-1,.,.,TRBV5-4,TGTGCCAGCAGCTTGGATCAGGACAATGAGCAGTTCTTC,CASSLDQDNEQFF
TRBJ2-1,.,TRBD2,TRBV2,TGTGCCAGCAGCCGGACTAGCGGGAGGATCAATGAGCAGTTCTTC,CASSRTSGRINEQFF
TRBJ2-5,.,.,TRBV7-3,TGTGCCAGCAGCTTAGGGGCCTTGCCCACAGAGACCCAGTACTTC,CASSLGALPTETQYF
TRBJ1-5,.,.,TRBV30,TGTGCCTGGAGTTTGGGGGCGAATAGCAATCAGCCCCAGCATTTT,CAWSLGANSNQPQHF
TRBJ2-4,.,TRBD2,TRBV28,TGTGCCAGCAGTTTTGTGCGGGAGTGGTCCAAAAACATTCAGTACTTC,CASSFVREWSKNIQYF
TRBJ1-4,.,TRBD1,TRBV6-5,TGTGCCAGCAGTCCGACAGGGTGGGGTGAAAAACTGTTTTTT,CASSPTGWGEKLFF
TRBJ2-7,once,.,TRBV7-9,TGTGCCAGCAGCCCCCTTGGCGGGATCTCCTACGAGCAGTACTTC,CASSPLGGISYEQYF
TRBJ2-3,.,.,TRBV2,TGTGCCAGCAGTGAACGTCAGCCCCTGAGCACAGATACGCAGTATTTT,CASSERQPLSTDTQYF
TRBJ2-1,.,.,TRBV19,TGTGCCAGTAGTATAGAGGGGGTCCTCAATGAGCAGTTCTTC,CASSIEGVLNEQFF
TRBJ2-7,.,.,TRBV28,TGTGCCAGCACCCCTAGGGGGTTAGCCCTGTACGAGCAGTACTTC,CASTPRGLALYEQYF